A single sample gave rise to the 24 T cell receptor beta chains below, sequenced in a study of T cells in Graves' hyperthyroidism and ophthalmopathy. It was RNA transcripts that yielded the amplified TCR beta CDR3 regions. Primed by the HTBI set, a first-round RT-PCR was run on the TCR CDR3. In TCRdb, the multiplex PCR reads were re-called with MiXCR into one record per CDR3 protein. The sample lists around 500,000 distinct CDR3 sequences, 14% occurring once. Sequenced material: blood. The receptor source for this set is a woman aged 18 to 35 with Graves' hyperthyroidism.

This clonotype appeared a single time. The chain uses TRBV6-2 or TRBV6-3 and TRBJ1-5, with D unclear. Germline CDR1 is MNHEY and CDR2 is SVGEGT. Trimming took 4 bases from V and 7 from J, leaving 11 bases between them. There are 13 residues in the CDR3. The CDR3 sequence is CASSFGFYQPQHF. The DNA for the CDR3 is TGTGCCAGCAGTTTTGGGTTTTACCAGCCCCAGCATTTT.

As concerns this clonotype: Given a much more abundant clone one base away, this may be a read error. This is likely a read error, given that the CDR3 carries no conserved phenylalanine or tryptophan at its end. The V and J genes are TRBV3-1 and TRBJ1-2; D gene unclear. The V and J ends lost 9 bases and 0 bases respectively, with 11 bases between them. The CDR3 length is 13 residues. In germline, CDR1 is LGHDT, CDR2 YNNKEL (reference sequence). Here the CDR3 reads CASTTHPNYGYTL. The DNA for the CDR3 is TGTGCCAGTACGACACATCCTAACTATGGCTACACCCTC.

This clonotype appeared many times. The rearrangement links TRBV20-1 to TRBJ2-7; TRBD1 matches 7 bases. The CDR3 covers 14 residues. J lost 5 bases, V lost 0 bases, and 7 bases had no gene match. CDR1 is DFQATT, CDR2 SNEGSKA, per germline (reference sequence). Here the CDR3 DNA reads TGCAGTGCTAGAGATCTAAGGGGGCGCAACGAGCAGTACTTC. Residues: CSARDLRGRNEQYF.

This clonotype showed up many times. The chain links TRBV12-3 or TRBV12-4 to TRBJ2-7; D call uncertain. V shed 3 bases and J shed 6 bases, with 6 bases lying between them. The CDR3 is 11 amino acids. CDR3 DNA sequence: TGTGCCAGCAGTTTTAAGGGCGAGCAGTACTTC. Translation gives CASSFKGEQYF.

This clonotype was observed many times. The chain links TRBV27 to TRBJ2-5; possible D gene TRBD2, 6 bases. There are 14 residues in the CDR3. The germline gives CDR1 MNHEY, CDR2 SMNVEV (reference sequence). Trimming shortened V by 1 base and J by 5 bases, and 11 bases separated the two germline ends. The CDR3 nucleotides read TGTGCCAGCAGTTTATGGGGGGATGAGGAGACCCAGTACTTC. Its protein is CASSLWGDEETQYF.

V and J are TRBV6-2 or TRBV6-3 and TRBJ2-1, with D uncertain. The CDR3 consists of 15 residues. Germline V gene sequence: CDR1 MNHEY, CDR2 SVGEGT. Trimming took 6 bases from V and 7 from J, leaving 19 bases between them. CDR3 DNA sequence: TGTGCCAGCAGCCCTTCGACCCGGCCATTTAATGAGCAGTTCTTC. Amino acid sequence: CASSPSTRPFNEQFF.

A remark on this clonotype: It may be a read error: a sequence one base away is much more abundant. The rearrangement uses TRBV7-2 and TRBJ2-7, with D hard to call. Germline V lookup: CDR1 SGHTA, CDR2 FQGNSA. The CDR3 totals 13 residues. CDR3 protein: CASSFSFGYEQCF. The DNA of the CDR3 is TGTGCCAGCAGCTTCTCCTTTGGGTACGAGCAGTGCTTC.

The sample holds a few counts of this clonotype. The CDR3 here is CASSLIGREFNEQFF. The CDR3 nucleotides read TGTGCCAGCAGCTTAATCGGGAGGGAGTTCAATGAGCAGTTCTTC. This chain joins TRBV5-6 and TRBJ2-1; TRBD2 agrees at 8 bases. V was pared by 2 bases and J by 6 bases, with 7 bases of the junction left unmatched. The CDR3 spans 15 residues. Germline values: CDR1 SGHDT, CDR2 YYEEEE.

This clonotype was recorded many times. The CDR3 loop is CASSLGDRVSNQPQHF. CDR3 nucleotides: TGTGCCAGCAGTTTGGGGGACAGGGTTAGCAATCAGCCCCAGCATTTT. The chain carries TRBV28 and TRBJ1-5, with TRBD1 matching 9 bases. Trimming cost V 3 bases and J 0 bases; bases outside gene matches: 3. The germline gives CDR1 MDHEN, CDR2 SYDVKM. The CDR3 consists of 16 residues.

The rearrangement uses TRBV30 and TRBJ2-1; 14 positions match TRBD2. Germline values: CDR1 GTSNPN, CDR2 SVGIG (reference sequence). This CDR3 is 18 amino acids long. Germline trimming cut 7 bases from V and 1 base from J; bases unmatched to any gene: 12. In DNA form, the CDR3 reads TGTGCCTCCGACGTTGGGACTAGCGGGAGCGGTTCCTACAATGAGCAGTTCTTC. It codes for CASDVGTSGSGSYNEQFF.

There are many counts of this clonotype. The V and J genes are TRBV10-3 and TRBJ1-2, with 8 bases fitting TRBD1. Germline lookup yields CDR1 ENHRY and CDR2 SYGVKD. V lost 4 bases, J lost 8 bases, and 6 bases stayed unmatched. This CDR3 spans 13 amino acids. The DNA of the CDR3 is TGTGCCATCAGTGTCCAGGACAGGGCGGGCTACACCTTC. Translated: CAISVQDRAGYTF.

The genes are TRBV11-1 and TRBJ1-1, with 11 bases identical to TRBD1. The germline gives CDR1 SGHAT, CDR2 FQDESV (reference sequence). The CDR3 consists of 13 residues. V was clipped by 5 bases and J by 6 bases; unmatched bases: 2. CDR3 sequence (DNA): TGTGCCAGCAGCCCGGACAGGGGGCCTGAAGCTTTCTTT. Protein product: CASSPDRGPEAFF.

This clonotype was counted only a few times. A clone one base away is much larger, so this may be a read error. This chain uses TRBV7-9 with TRBJ2-7; tentatively, D is TRBD2 (6 bases). Germline V gene sequence: CDR1 SEHNR, CDR2 FQNEAQ (reference sequence). The length of the CDR3 is 14 residues. CDR3 protein: CANSPWGGDYEQYF. In nucleotides, the CDR3 is TGTGCCAACAGCCCGTGGGGAGGAGACTACGAGCAGTACTTC.

In this sample, this clonotype turned up a few times. This chain uses TRBV7-3 with TRBJ2-7; weak D call: TRBD2 (6 bases). The CDR3 runs to 15 residues. CDR1 is SGHTA and CDR2 is FQGTGA in the germline V gene. Trimming stripped 2 bases from V and 6 bases from J, with 17 bases between. The chain's CDR3 is CASSLGLASRSEQYF. The CDR3 nucleotides read TGTGCCAGCAGCTTAGGGCTAGCGTCTCGCTCCGAGCAGTACTTC.

V is TRBV19 and J is TRBJ2-2; D ambiguous. With 3 bases removed from V and 6 bases from J, the gap between germline ends came to 11 bases. The germline gives CDR1 LNHDA, CDR2 SQIVND (reference sequence). The CDR3 has 14 amino acids. The chain's CDR3 is CASSMTLGAGELFF. In nucleotides, the CDR3 is TGTGCCAGTAGTATGACTCTTGGGGCCGGGGAGCTGTTTTTT.

About this clonotype: A much larger clonotype is one base distant, so this may be a read error. This sequence joins TRBV7-2 and TRBJ2-2; 12 bases are shared with TRBD2. The CDR3 covers 16 residues. Germline V gene sequence: CDR1 SGHTA, CDR2 FQGNSA. The V gene end was trimmed by 1 base and the J gene end by 5 bases; junction bases not matched to a gene: 2. The CDR3 reads CASSLDGLAGTGELFF. As DNA, the CDR3 is TGTGCCAGCAGCTTAGATGGACTAGCGGGGACCGGGGAGCTGTTTTTT.

This CDR3 is CSARDPRLAKNIQYF. CDR3 sequence (DNA): TGCAGTGCTAGAGACCCTAGACTAGCCAAAAACATTCAGTACTTC. The J gene is TRBJ2-4, the V gene TRBV20-1; no clear D gene. The V end was cut by 0 bases, the J end by 0 bases, with 9 bases between. Germline V gives CDR1 DFQATT, CDR2 SNEGSKA (reference sequence). This CDR3 is 15 amino acids long.

This clonotype was seen more than once but under ten times. This rearrangement joins TRBV20-1 to TRBJ1-1, with D maybe TRBD1 (5 bases). Trimming left V 6 bases short and J 11 bases short, with 22 bases between. Germline CDR1 reads DFQATT; CDR2 reads SNEGSKA (reference sequence). The CDR3 is 13 amino acids. CDR3 loop: CSAEGTDARMAFF. The CDR3 region has the DNA TGCAGTGCAGAGGGGACCGACGCGCGAATGGCTTTCTTT.

This clonotype was seen many times. The chain recombines TRBV11-2 with TRBJ2-1; 10 bases line up with TRBD1. This CDR3 has 15 residues. V shed 0 bases, J shed 6 bases, and the junction held 2 bases outside the gene matches. In germline, CDR1 is SGHAT, CDR2 FQNNGV. CDR3 DNA: TGTGCCAGCAGCTTAGAGGGACAGGGGAGCAATGAGCAGTTCTTC. This gives the protein CASSLEGQGSNEQFF. The entire variable domain, with the rest obtained from reference TRBV11-2 and TRBJ2-1, is as follows: EAGVAQSPRYKIIEKRQSVAFWCNPISGHATLYWYQQILGQGPKLLIQFQNNGVVDDSQLPKDRFSAERLKGVDSTLKIQPAKLEDSAVYLCASSLEGQGSNEQFFGPGTRLTVL.

This clonotype showed up many times. The J gene is TRBJ2-5, the V gene TRBV5-1, with 12 bases aligning to TRBD2. The germline gives CDR1 SGHRS, CDR2 YFSETQ. The ends lost 0 bases at V and 4 bases at J; junction bases unmatched: 7. CDR3 length: 17 amino acids. This CDR3 reads CASSLDASGRVPETQYF. In nucleotides, the CDR3 is TGCGCCAGCAGCTTGGATGCTAGCGGGAGGGTCCCAGAGACCCAGTACTTC.

This clonotype has a count of ten or more. V is TRBV27 and J is TRBJ2-3; 11 bases align to TRBD2. Germline CDR1 is MNHEY and CDR2 is SMNVEV (reference sequence). This CDR3 is built from 14 residues. V was pared by 6 bases and J by 5 bases, with 4 bases of the junction left unmatched. CDR3 in amino acids: CASRTSGEGDTQYF. The CDR3 DNA follows: TGTGCCAGCAGGACTAGCGGGGAAGGAGATACGCAGTATTTT.

Many counts were recorded for this clonotype. The gene calls are TRBV4-1 and TRBJ2-1; 12 positions agree with TRBD1. CDR1 and CDR2 from the germline V gene are MGHRA and YSYEKL. The CDR3 is 15 amino acids. V lost 4 bases, J lost 8 bases, and 6 bases stayed unmatched. CDR3 region: CASSRTGTGGYEQFF. The CDR3 nucleotides read TGCGCCAGCAGCCGTACCGGGACAGGGGGCTATGAGCAGTTCTTC.

V is TRBV30 and J is TRBJ1-5; D gene unclear. The CDR3 consists of 13 residues. Trimming pared 3 bases from V and 6 bases from J, leaving 12 bases between. Germline-derived CDR1 and CDR2 are GTSNPN and SVGIG (reference sequence). The CDR3 region is CAWRASPGQPQHF. CDR3 DNA: TGTGCCTGGAGGGCCAGCCCTGGTCAGCCCCAGCATTTT.

On this clonotype itself: One end of the junction varies from germline; a read error may be responsible. The chain uses TRBV6-2 or TRBV6-3 and TRBJ2-1; 7 nucleotides match TRBD2. Germline values: CDR1 MNHEY, CDR2 SVGEGT. The CDR3 has 16 residues. The CDR3 nucleotides read TGTGCCAGCAGTTACTTGGGCGGGAGAGGAAACAATGAGCGGTTCTTC. As protein: CASSYLGGRGNNERFF.